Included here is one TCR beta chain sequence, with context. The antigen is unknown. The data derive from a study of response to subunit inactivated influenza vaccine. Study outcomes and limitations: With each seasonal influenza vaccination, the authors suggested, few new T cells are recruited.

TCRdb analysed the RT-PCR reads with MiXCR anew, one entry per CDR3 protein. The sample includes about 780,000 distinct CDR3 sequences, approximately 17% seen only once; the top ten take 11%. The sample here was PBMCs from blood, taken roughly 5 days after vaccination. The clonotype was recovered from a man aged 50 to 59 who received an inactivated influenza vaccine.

CDR3 sequence: CASSLVPASSGANVLTF. CDR3 bases: TGTGCCAGCAGCTTAGTCCCAGCTAGCTCTGGGGCCAACGTCCTGACTTTC. The V and J genes are TRBV7-9 and TRBJ2-6; D unclear. V was pared by 1 base and J by 0 bases, with 10 bases between. In germline, CDR1 is SEHNR, CDR2 FQNEAQ (reference sequence). CDR3 length equals 17 residues. Drawing the rest from reference TRBV7-9 and TRBJ2-6, the complete variable domain is DTGVSQNPRHKITKRGQNVTFRCDPISEHNRLYWYRQTLGQGPEFLTYFQNEAQLEKSRLLSDRFSAERPKGSFSTLEIQRTEQGDSAMYLCASSLVPASSGANVLTFGAGSRLTVL.